This record covers a single TCR beta chain. This clone was counted between two and nine times. The specificity of this receptor is unknown. Read coverage stops 3 residues before the CDR3 terminus; the germline J gene supplies the remainder. CVID samples and control samples contributed equivalent amounts of genomic DNA as sequencing input. For every sample, a 60 bp segment covering the rearranged TCRbeta CDR3 region was amplified and then sequenced. TCRbeta amplification used the immunoSEQ assay, a bias-corrected multiplex PCR with high-throughput sequencing. The authors' pipeline ran thus. Each unique nucleotide sequence was treated as a clone and annotated with V, D and J genes, copy number and frequency. Sequences were labeled productive if in frame, and non-productive if out of frame or containing stop codons. As previously described, clonality was computed from Shannon's entropy. The predicted amino acid sequences of productive clones were used to derive the mean CDR3 Kyte-Doolittle hydropathy. Hierarchical clustering of scaled V gene usage was performed with the R hclust function using Manhattan distance and complete linkage. Sharing of clones by CDR3 amino acid sequence was evaluated by resampling 12 repertoires per group over 100 rounds. The repertoires were searched for 70 published EBV-specific and fewer than 250 published CMV-specific TCRbeta sequences. Two CVID samples yielding fewer than 10,000 sequences were excluded from analysis, leaving approximately 46 CVID repertoires. Here the immuneACCESS table is served through TCRdb, limited to in-frame sequences with V and J called. Missing clones are a known gap in these copies; in checked studies unresolved V genes cover under half, and the rest lacks a known reason. Clone size and V and J calls were adopted from that table, with D and trimming inferred from the DNA. The sample records about 34,000 clones, none occurring a single time. The top ten clonotypes cover about 26% of the sample.

This sample is part of a study of T cell clonality in common variable immunodeficiency (dated by TCRdb to 2015 to 2017). Standard criteria were used to diagnose CVID, namely serum IgG, IgA and/or IgM reduced below the normal range together with specific antibody deficiency. There were 44 subjects in the CVID group (roughly 15 female and 29 male), ranging in age from about 9 to 64 years, with a mean age of around 40. Most of the CVID patients and most of the healthy controls were of Caucasian heritage. At the time of study participation, every CVID subject had been on replacement immunoglobulin therapy for at least one year. No CVID subject was ill or taking immunomodulatory or immunosuppressive medication when blood was collected. Heparinized peripheral whole blood samples of about 5 to 9 ml were collected from each donor. TCRbeta CDR3 repertoires were sequenced from genomic DNA of adults with common variable immune deficiency (CVID) and healthy adult controls. Diluted blood was density-centrifuged over Hypaque 1077 or Ficoll-Paque to isolate peripheral blood mononuclear cells. Unsorted mononuclear cells served as the source of genomic DNA, which was extracted either by Qiagen column purification or by a centrifugation-based method.

V is cut by 2 bases and J by 0 bases, and the space between the germline ends is 7 bases. Looking up the germline V gene yields CDR1 SGHTA and CDR2 FQGNSA. The CDR3, cysteine through phenylalanine, is 15 amino acids long. The DNA covers only part of the CDR3, 36 bases in frame from base 1. Results and caveats for the whole study, not just this receptor: TCRbeta clonality was higher in CVID subjects than in healthy controls (t-test p = 0.018), and the increase was most characteristic of about a third of subjects. The authors noted that sequencing repertoires of T cell subpopulations would be needed to clarify what caused the increased clonality in CVID. Reportedly, TCRbeta sequences from CVID had fewer deletions and N-nucleotide insertions, and highly modified clones with 13 or more V deletions were absent from CVID. Fewer TCRbeta clones were shared among CVID subjects than among healthy controls (p < 0.0001). Patient heterogeneity within the CVID cohort put limits on correlating repertoire features with clinical complications. Although equal DNA input was used, an average of approximately 82,000 unique sequences per sample was obtained for controls, compared with some 34,000 for CVID samples.

The chain couples TRBV7-2 to TRBJ2-2; TRBD1 is possibly the D segment (5 matching bases). This clonotype was sampled from a human donor with common variable immunodeficiency. Material for sequencing was peripheral blood mononuclear cells. Partial CDR3 DNA: TGTGCCAGCAGCTTATACAGGCCGAACACCGGGGAG. Protein translation: CASSLYRPNTGE. The full CDR3 sequence reads CASSLYRPNTGELFF.